This T cell receptor beta chain derives from a study of T cells in Graves' hyperthyroidism and ophthalmopathy. The CDR3 has 13 residues. Trimming cost V 8 bases and J 9 bases, with 19 bases left between them. Amplification of TCR beta CDR3 regions was performed using RNA transcripts as template. RT-PCR in the first round (using the HTBI primer set) targeted the TCR CDR3. In TCRdb, the multiplex PCR reads were re-called with MiXCR into one record per CDR3 protein. The data contain hundreds of thousands of distinct CDR3 sequences, around a quarter of them seen just once; the ten biggest clones take up about 11%.

Input material: blood. This receptor was taken from a woman aged 25-40 years with Graves' ophthalmopathy. The V gene is TRBV12-3 or TRBV12-4, the J gene TRBJ2-5; D remains ambiguous. In DNA, the CDR3 is TGTGCCAGCGCCGCCGGGCGCTCAGGTTCCCAGTACTTC. Translating gives CASAAGRSGSQYF.